The 13 T cell receptor beta chains reported below all come from one sample, sequenced in a study of T cells in Graves' hyperthyroidism and ophthalmopathy. The TCR beta CDR3 regions underwent amplification using RNA transcripts as the source. With the HTBI primer set, the TCR CDR3 went through a first round of RT-PCR. TCRdb itself ran the multiplex PCR reads through MiXCR, one entry per CDR3 protein. The sample records under 400,000 distinct CDR3 sequences, over 20% being singletons. The sample taken for sequencing was blood. The receptors originated from a woman aged 45-59 years with Graves' hyperthyroidism.

The chain is built from TRBV9 and TRBJ2-3; 8 nucleotides agree with TRBD2. CDR1 and CDR2 from the germline V gene are SGDLS and YYNGEE. With V trimmed by 4 bases and J by 2 bases, 6 bases remained unmatched. CDR3 length: 15 residues. The CDR3 bases are TGTGCCAGCAGCTCACGGGGGGGGACCACAGATACGCAGTATTTT. Protein sequence: CASSSRGGTTDTQYF.

This clonotype was counted a single time. The J gene is TRBJ2-2, the V gene TRBV15, with D possibly matching TRBD1 (7 bases). CDR3 size: 16 residues. The V gene lost 0 bases and the J gene lost 9 bases, with 17 bases spanning the gap. CDR1 and CDR2 from the germline V gene are LNHNV and YYDKDF (reference sequence). The CDR3 loop reads CATSRDLGTAGRELFF. The CDR3 nucleotides are TGTGCCACCAGCAGAGATCTGGGGACAGCGGGCCGGGAGCTGTTTTTT. Drawing the rest from reference TRBV15 and TRBJ2-2, the complete variable domain is DAMVIQNPRYQVTQFGKPVTLSCSQTLNHNVMYWYQQKSSQAPKLLFHYYDKDFNNEADTPDNFQSRRPNTSFCFLDIRSPGLGDTAMYLCATSRDLGTAGRELFFGEGSRLTVL.

The chain employs TRBV2 and TRBJ2-1; D may correspond to TRBD1 or TRBD2 (5 bases each). The J call may be in error: the DNA end matches TRBJ2-7 better. The germline gives CDR1 SNHLY, CDR2 FYNNEI. This CDR3 is 16 amino acids long. The DNA for the CDR3 is TGTGCCAGCAGTCGGTTGTTGACGGGGACCTACAATGAGCAGTACTTC. Its translation is CASSRLLTGTYNEQYF.

This clonotype occurred a few times. This chain connects TRBV20-1 to TRBJ2-2; 15 nucleotides align to TRBD2. The CDR3 is made up of 15 amino acids. Germline assignment: CDR1 DFQATT and CDR2 SNEGSKA (reference sequence). The V and J ends lost 4 bases and 7 bases, in that order; junction bases with no gene match: 4. The CDR3 region is CSANPGLAGGGELFF. CDR3 nucleotides: TGCAGTGCTAACCCGGGACTAGCGGGAGGCGGGGAGCTGTTTTTT.

The chain couples TRBV14 to TRBJ1-1; D may be TRBD1 (6 bases). V was trimmed by 7 bases and J by 1 base, leaving 25 bases between them. There are 18 residues in the CDR3. In germline, CDR1 is SGHDN, CDR2 FVKESK. The CDR3 protein is CASNHSGGGYRGNTEAFF. Written as DNA, the CDR3 is TGTGCCAGCAACCATTCAGGAGGGGGTTACAGAGGGAACACTGAAGCTTTCTTT.

This clonotype has at least ten counts. This chain joins TRBV12-3 or TRBV12-4 and TRBJ2-7; D is uncertain. V was cut by 4 bases and J by 2 bases, with 9 bases left in between. This CDR3 is 13 amino acids long. Written as DNA, the CDR3 is TGTGCCAGCAGTTGGGAAGGACCCTACGAGCAGTACTTC. Translation gives CASSWEGPYEQYF.

This clonotype has a handful of counts. CDR3 loop: CATSRTDLYGYTF. DNA of the CDR3: TGTGCCACCAGTAGGACAGACCTCTATGGCTACACCTTC. V is TRBV15 and J is TRBJ1-2; tentatively, D is TRBD1 (6 bases). The germline gives CDR1 LNHNV, CDR2 YYDKDF (reference sequence). Between the trimmed V and J ends, which lost 6 bases and 4 bases, there was a span of 12 bases. The CDR3 consists of 13 residues.

This clonotype has a handful of counts. This sequence joins TRBV28 and TRBJ1-2; 8 nucleotides match TRBD1. From germline, CDR1 is MDHEN and CDR2 SYDVKM. This CDR3 spans 17 amino acids. The V gene end was trimmed by 3 bases and the J gene end by 4 bases; junction bases not matched to a gene: 13. CDR3 amino acids: CASSFRQGAWGSYGYTF. DNA of the CDR3: TGTGCCAGCAGTTTTCGGCAGGGGGCTTGGGGAAGCTATGGCTACACCTTC.

This clonotype was observed a handful of times. CDR3 DNA: TGTGCCAGCAGCCAAGACCCCACCGGGTTGAACATTCAGTACTTC. It codes for CASSQDPTGLNIQYF. The chain recombines TRBV4-2 with TRBJ2-4; D is uncertain. This CDR3 has 15 amino acids. V was pared by 0 bases and J by 7 bases, with 13 bases between. Germline lookup yields CDR1 LGHNA and CDR2 YNFKEQ.

Ten or more counts support this clonotype. The gene calls are TRBV20-1 and TRBJ2-1; D gene ambiguous. This CDR3 region has 16 residues. The V end lost 2 bases, the J end lost 2 bases, and 16 bases lay between the germline ends. CDR1 and CDR2 from the germline V gene are DFQATT and SNEGSKA (reference sequence). This chain's CDR3 is CSARPFGQSPYNEQFF. CDR3 nucleotide sequence: TGCAGTGCTAGACCTTTCGGGCAGTCTCCCTACAATGAGCAGTTCTTC.

There are many counts of this clonotype. This rearrangement joins TRBV12-3 or TRBV12-4 to TRBJ2-2; tentative D call: TRBD1 (5 bases). Trimming removed 6 bases from V and 3 bases from J, with 11 bases in between. The CDR3 loop spans 14 amino acids. This CDR3 is CASSPRQYTGELFF. DNA of the CDR3: TGTGCCAGCAGCCCCCGACAGTACACCGGGGAGCTGTTTTTT.

For this clonotype: A much larger clone lies a single base off, so this may be a read error. This rearrangement joins TRBV28 to TRBJ1-1; a possible D gene is TRBD1 (5 bases). Germline values: CDR1 MDHEN, CDR2 SYDVKM. The CDR3 runs to 16 residues. V lost 11 bases, J lost 0 bases, and 22 bases lay in between. This CDR3 reads CADSKRQGAMNTEAFF. The CDR3 DNA is TGTGCCGACTCGAAAAGGCAGGGAGCCATGAACACTGAAGCTTTCTTT. Using reference TRBV28 and TRBJ1-1 for the parts outside the CDR3, the full variable domain is DVKVTQSSRYLVKRTGEKVFLECVQDMDHENMFWYRQDPGLGLRLIYFSYDVKMKEKGDIPEGYSVSREKKERFSLILESASTNQTSMYLCADSKRQGAMNTEAFFGQGTRLTVV.

The rearrangement uses TRBV5-1 and TRBJ2-1, with 12 bases matching TRBD2. The V gene's germline CDR1 is SGHRS and CDR2 YFSETQ. The CDR3 runs to 21 residues. V lost 3 bases, J lost 4 bases, and 20 bases stayed unmatched. The chain's CDR3 is CASSYRASPRLAGELYNEQFF. The CDR3 DNA sequence: TGCGCCAGCAGCTACCGTGCTTCTCCGCGACTAGCGGGAGAATTGTACAATGAGCAGTTCTTC.